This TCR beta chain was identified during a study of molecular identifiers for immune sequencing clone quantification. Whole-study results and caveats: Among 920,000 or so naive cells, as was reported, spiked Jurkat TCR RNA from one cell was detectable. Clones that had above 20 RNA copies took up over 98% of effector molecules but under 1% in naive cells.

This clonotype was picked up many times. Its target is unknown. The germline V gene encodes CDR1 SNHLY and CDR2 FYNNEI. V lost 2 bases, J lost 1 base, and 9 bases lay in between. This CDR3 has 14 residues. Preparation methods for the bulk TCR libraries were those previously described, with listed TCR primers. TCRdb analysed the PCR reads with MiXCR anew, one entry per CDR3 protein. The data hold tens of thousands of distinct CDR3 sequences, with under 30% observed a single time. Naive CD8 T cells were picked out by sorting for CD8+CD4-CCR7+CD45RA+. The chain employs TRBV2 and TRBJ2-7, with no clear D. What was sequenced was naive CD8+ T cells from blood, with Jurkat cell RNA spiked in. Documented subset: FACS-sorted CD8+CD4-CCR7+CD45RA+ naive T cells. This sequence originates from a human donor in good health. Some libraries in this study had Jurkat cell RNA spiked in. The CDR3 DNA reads TGTGCCAGCAGTGAATCCCTAAAGTCCTACGAGCAGTACTTC. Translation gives CASSESLKSYEQYF.